This T cell receptor (beta chain) emerged from a study of technical replicates of blood from several donors. CDR3 length: 13 residues. The germline CDR1 and CDR2 sequences are SNHLY and FYNNEI. V was pared by 6 bases and J by 3 bases, with 11 bases between. The table came from immunoSEQ multiplex PCR; TCRdb's copy has only in-frame clones and leaves some out. This sample has some 66,000 clones, with 95% to 98% found just once. The chain links TRBV2 to TRBJ1-2, with D possibly matching TRBD1 (6 bases). This sequence was found in a human donor in good health. The sample was T cells isolated from PBMCs. The CDR3: CASSESGDYGYTF. CDR3 bases: TGTGCCAGCAGCGAATCAGGGGACTATGGCTACACCTTC.